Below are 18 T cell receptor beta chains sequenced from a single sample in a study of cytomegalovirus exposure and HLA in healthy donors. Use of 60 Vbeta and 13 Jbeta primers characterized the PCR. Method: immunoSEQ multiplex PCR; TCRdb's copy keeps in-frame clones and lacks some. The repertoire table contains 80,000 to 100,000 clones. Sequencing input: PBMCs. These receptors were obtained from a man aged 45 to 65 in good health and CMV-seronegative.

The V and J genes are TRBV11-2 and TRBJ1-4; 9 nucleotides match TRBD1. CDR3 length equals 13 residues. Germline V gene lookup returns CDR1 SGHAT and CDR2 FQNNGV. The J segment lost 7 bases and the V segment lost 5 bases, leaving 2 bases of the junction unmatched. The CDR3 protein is CASSKQGAEKLFF. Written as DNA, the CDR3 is TGTGCCAGCAGCAAACAGGGGGCTGAAAAACTGTTTTTT. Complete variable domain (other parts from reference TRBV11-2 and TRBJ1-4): EAGVAQSPRYKIIEKRQSVAFWCNPISGHATLYWYQQILGQGPKLLIQFQNNGVVDDSQLPKDRFSAERLKGVDSTLKIQPAKLEDSAVYLCASSKQGAEKLFFGSGTQLSVL.

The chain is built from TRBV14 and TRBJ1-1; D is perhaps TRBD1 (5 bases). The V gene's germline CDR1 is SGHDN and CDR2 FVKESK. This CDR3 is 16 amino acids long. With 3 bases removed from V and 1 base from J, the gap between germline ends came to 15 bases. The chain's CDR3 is CASSQHIQASNTEAFF. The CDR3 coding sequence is TGTGCCAGCAGCCAGCATATACAGGCTTCGAACACTGAAGCTTTCTTT.

The CDR3 region has the DNA TGTGCCAGCTCTCAGGGAGGGGGGCTTCGGAACACTGAAGCTTTCTTT. Amino acid sequence: CASSQGGGLRNTEAFF. V usage is TRBV18 and J usage is TRBJ1-1, with D possibly being TRBD1 (6 bases). Germline V gene sequence: CDR1 KGHSH, CDR2 LQKENI. Between the trimmed V and J ends, which lost 6 bases and 1 base, there was a span of 18 bases. This CDR3 spans 16 amino acids.

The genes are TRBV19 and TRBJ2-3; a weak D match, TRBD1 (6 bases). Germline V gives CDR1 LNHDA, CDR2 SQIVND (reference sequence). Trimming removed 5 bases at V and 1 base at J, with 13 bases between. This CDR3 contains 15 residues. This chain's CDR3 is CASSYRVRGTDTQYF. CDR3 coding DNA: TGTGCCAGTAGTTACAGGGTTCGGGGCACAGATACGCAGTATTTT.

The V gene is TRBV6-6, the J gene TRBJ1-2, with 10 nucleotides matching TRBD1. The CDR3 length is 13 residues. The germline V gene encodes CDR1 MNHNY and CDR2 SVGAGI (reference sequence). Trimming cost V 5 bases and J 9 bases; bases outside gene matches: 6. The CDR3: CASSQGQGWSYTF. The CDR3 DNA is TGTGCCAGCAGTCAGGGACAGGGGTGGAGCTACACCTTC.

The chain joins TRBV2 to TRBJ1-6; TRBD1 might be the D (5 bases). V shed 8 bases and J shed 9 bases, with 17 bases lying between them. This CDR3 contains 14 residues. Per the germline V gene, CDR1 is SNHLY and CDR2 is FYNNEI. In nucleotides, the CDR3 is TGTGCCAGCGGGGGAGGTACGGGACCTTCACCCCTCCACTTT. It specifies CASGGGTGPSPLHF.

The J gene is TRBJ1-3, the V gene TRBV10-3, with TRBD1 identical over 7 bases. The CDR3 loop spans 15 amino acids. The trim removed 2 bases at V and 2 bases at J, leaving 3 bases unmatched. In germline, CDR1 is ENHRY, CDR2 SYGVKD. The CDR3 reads CAISEPTGAGNTIYF. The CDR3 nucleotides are TGTGCCATCAGTGAGCCAACAGGGGCTGGAAACACCATATATTTT.

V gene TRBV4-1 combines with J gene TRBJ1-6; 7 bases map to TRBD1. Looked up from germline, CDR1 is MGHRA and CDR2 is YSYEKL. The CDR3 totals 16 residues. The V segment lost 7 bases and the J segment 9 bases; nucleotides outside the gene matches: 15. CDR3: CASKTTGAPGISPLHF. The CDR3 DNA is TGCGCCAGCAAAACTACAGGGGCCCCAGGAATTTCACCCCTCCACTTT.

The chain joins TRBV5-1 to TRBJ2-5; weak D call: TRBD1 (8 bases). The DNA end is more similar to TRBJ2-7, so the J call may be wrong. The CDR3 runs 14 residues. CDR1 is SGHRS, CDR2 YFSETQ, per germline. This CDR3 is CASSPQGGTYEQYF. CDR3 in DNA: TGCGCCAGCAGCCCACAGGGGGGGACCTACGAGCAGTACTTC.

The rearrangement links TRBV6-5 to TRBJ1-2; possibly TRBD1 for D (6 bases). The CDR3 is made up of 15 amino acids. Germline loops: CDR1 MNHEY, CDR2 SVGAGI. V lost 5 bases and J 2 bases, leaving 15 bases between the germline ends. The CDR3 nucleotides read TGTGCCAGCAGTAGGGCCGCAGGGGCCAACTATGGCTACACCTTC. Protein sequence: CASSRAAGANYGYTF.

CDR3 loop: CASSLSASGGYEQFF. The CDR3 nucleotides are TGTGCCAGCAGTTTATCGGCTAGCGGGGGGTATGAGCAGTTCTTC. The chain combines TRBV27 with TRBJ2-1, with TRBD2 matching 11 bases. CDR3 length: 15 residues. CDR1 is MNHEY, CDR2 SMNVEV, per germline (reference sequence). Trimming removed 0 bases from V and 8 bases from J; junction bases left unmatched: 3.

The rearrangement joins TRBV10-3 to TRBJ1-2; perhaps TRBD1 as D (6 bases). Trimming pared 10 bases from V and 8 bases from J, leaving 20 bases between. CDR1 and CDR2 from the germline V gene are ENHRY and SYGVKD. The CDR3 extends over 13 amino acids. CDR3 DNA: TGTGCCAGCCTCGCCCCTCAGACAGGCGGCTACACCTTC. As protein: CASLAPQTGGYTF.

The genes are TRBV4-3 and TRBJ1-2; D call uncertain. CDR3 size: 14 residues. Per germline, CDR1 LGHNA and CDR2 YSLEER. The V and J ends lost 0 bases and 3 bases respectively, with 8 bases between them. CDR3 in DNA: TGCGCCAGCAGCCAAGATTACGGGGACTATGGCTACACCTTC. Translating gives CASSQDYGDYGYTF.

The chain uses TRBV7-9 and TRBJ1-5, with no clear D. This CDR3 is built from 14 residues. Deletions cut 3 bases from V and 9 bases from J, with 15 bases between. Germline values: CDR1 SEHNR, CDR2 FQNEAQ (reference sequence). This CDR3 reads CASSFDVGRAPQHF. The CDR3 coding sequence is TGTGCCAGCAGCTTTGATGTTGGGCGGGCGCCCCAGCATTTT.

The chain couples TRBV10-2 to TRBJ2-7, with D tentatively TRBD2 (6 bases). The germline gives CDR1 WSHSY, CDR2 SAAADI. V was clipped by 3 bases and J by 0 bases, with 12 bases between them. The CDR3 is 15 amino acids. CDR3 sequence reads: CASSDWERASYEQYF. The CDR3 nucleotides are TGCGCCAGCAGTGACTGGGAGCGGGCCTCCTACGAGCAGTACTTC.

CDR3 region: CASSEGGHSNTIYF. DNA of the CDR3: TGTGCCAGCAGTGAAGGGGGACACTCGAACACCATATATTTT. The chain has TRBV2 and TRBJ1-3; possibly TRBD1 for D (6 bases). The CDR3 spans 14 residues. CDR1 and CDR2 from the germline V gene are SNHLY and FYNNEI. Trimming removed 1 base from V and 7 bases from J, with 11 bases in between.

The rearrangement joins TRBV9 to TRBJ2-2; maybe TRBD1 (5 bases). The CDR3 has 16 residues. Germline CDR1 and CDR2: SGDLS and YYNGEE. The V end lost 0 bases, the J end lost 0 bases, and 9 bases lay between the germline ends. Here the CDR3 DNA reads TGTGCCAGCAGCGTAGGGGGCGGTCCGAACACCGGGGAGCTGTTTTTT. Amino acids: CASSVGGGPNTGELFF.

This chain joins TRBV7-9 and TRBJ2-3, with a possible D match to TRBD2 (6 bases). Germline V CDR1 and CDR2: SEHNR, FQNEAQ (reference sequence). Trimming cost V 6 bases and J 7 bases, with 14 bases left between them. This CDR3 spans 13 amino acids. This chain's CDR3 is CASRSGGIHTQYF. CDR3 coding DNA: TGTGCCAGCAGATCCGGGGGTATCCATACGCAGTATTTT.